These 25 T cell receptor beta chains originate from one sample sequenced in a study of identical twins. TCRdb re-called the 5' RACE reads through MiXCR, storing one row per CDR3 protein. The table shows fewer than 250,000 distinct CDR3 sequences, with 5.5% to 7% occurring only once. The sample also formed part of further work on yellow fever vaccine responses in identical twins.

Material: memory (CD45RO+) T cells sorted from blood. These receptors came from a woman between 18 and 30 years old in good health.

This clonotype was counted many times. The V gene is TRBV20-1, the J gene TRBJ1-1; 8 bases are shared with TRBD1. This CDR3 comprises 15 residues. V was clipped by 1 base and J by 5 bases; unmatched bases: 9. Germline-derived CDR1 and CDR2 are DFQATT and SNEGSKA (reference sequence). For the CDR3, the DNA is TGCAGTGCTAGAGTATCAGGGGGCGCTTGGACTGAAGCTTTCTTT. Translated: CSARVSGGAWTEAFF.

This clonotype was counted at least ten times. This CDR3 reads CASSLDLRKGTGSSPLHF. In DNA form, the CDR3 reads TGCGCCAGCAGCTTGGACCTCAGGAAGGGGACGGGGAGTTCACCCCTCCACTTT. The chain couples TRBV5-1 to TRBJ1-6, with D possibly being TRBD1 (5 bases). CDR1 and CDR2 (germline): SGHRS, YFSETQ. The CDR3 loop spans 18 amino acids. V was cut by 0 bases and J by 9 bases, with 22 bases left in between.

The chain carries TRBV7-9 and TRBJ2-5; D unclear. V lost 1 base to trimming and J lost 2 bases, with 11 bases between them. Germline values: CDR1 SEHNR, CDR2 FQNEAQ (reference sequence). The CDR3 contains 15 residues. The chain's CDR3 is CASSLGSQPQETQYF. The CDR3 bases are TGTGCCAGCAGCTTAGGCAGCCAGCCTCAAGAGACCCAGTACTTC.

This clonotype was seen many times. This chain joins TRBV24-1 and TRBJ1-2; no clear D gene. Germline V CDR1 and CDR2: KGHDR, SFDVKD. This CDR3 has 12 residues. With 12 bases removed from V and 0 bases from J, the gap between germline ends came to 10 bases. The DNA of the CDR3 is TGTGCCGCGAGAGATGCTAACTATGGCTACACCTTC. Encoded protein: CAARDANYGYTF.

This clonotype was seen a handful of times. The chain joins TRBV7-2 to TRBJ1-2; a possible D gene is TRBD1 (5 bases). This CDR3 is built from 13 residues. V lost 5 bases, J lost 3 bases, and 10 bases lay in between. CDR1 is SGHTA and CDR2 is FQGNSA in the germline V gene. The CDR3 nucleotides are TGTGCCAGCAGCACCAGGGTACACTATGGCTACACCTTC. Translating gives CASSTRVHYGYTF.

The table lists this clonotype with many counts. The CDR3 is CATSSQQGQAYGYTF. The CDR3 DNA is TGTGCCACCAGCAGCCAACAGGGTCAGGCCTATGGCTACACCTTC. V and J are TRBV15 and TRBJ1-2; TRBD1 is a possible D gene (6 bases). CDR1 and CDR2 from the germline V gene are LNHNV and YYDKDF (reference sequence). This CDR3 region has 15 residues. V was trimmed by 3 bases and J by 4 bases, leaving 15 bases between them.

At least ten counts were recorded for this clonotype. V gene TRBV28 combines with J gene TRBJ1-4; no clear D gene. The CDR3 has 13 residues. V was clipped by 3 bases and J by 8 bases, with 10 bases between them. Germline V gives CDR1 MDHEN, CDR2 SYDVKM. CDR3 DNA sequence: TGTGCCAGCAGTTTTTTTGAGAGGGAAAAACTGTTTTTT. This encodes CASSFFEREKLFF. The full variable domain, rest sourced from reference TRBV28 and TRBJ1-4, is DVKVTQSSRYLVKRTGEKVFLECVQDMDHENMFWYRQDPGLGLRLIYFSYDVKMKEKGDIPEGYSVSREKKERFSLILESASTNQTSMYLCASSFFEREKLFFGSGTQLSVL.

V gene TRBV7-8 combines with J gene TRBJ2-7; 7 nucleotides line up with TRBD2. V shed 3 bases and J 3 bases; nucleotides not matched to a gene: 2. CDR3 length: 13 amino acids. Germline V gene sequence: CDR1 SGHVS, CDR2 FQNEAQ. The DNA for the CDR3 is TGTGCCAGCAGCTTCCCGGGAGGCTACGAGCAGTACTTC. Its translation is CASSFPGGYEQYF.

This clonotype came up a few times. The gene calls are TRBV6-1 and TRBJ1-2; D is unclear. The V end lost 3 bases, the J end lost 3 bases, and 8 bases lay between the germline ends. The CDR3 sequence is 13 residues long. Germline-derived CDR1 and CDR2 are MNHNS and SASEGT. This chain's CDR3 is CASSEDDDYGYTF. The CDR3 nucleotides are TGTGCCAGCAGTGAGGACGACGACTATGGCTACACCTTC.

The rearrangement joins TRBV7-9 to TRBJ2-3; 9 bases match TRBD1. The length of the CDR3 is 16 residues. Trimming at V came to 2 bases and at J to 6 bases, leaving 9 bases not matched to a gene. Germline assignment: CDR1 SEHNR and CDR2 FQNEAQ (reference sequence). The CDR3: CASSLNTRDRADTQYF. The CDR3 DNA sequence: TGTGCCAGCAGCTTAAATACCCGGGACAGGGCGGATACGCAGTATTTT.

Many counts were recorded for this clonotype. This rearrangement joins TRBV7-8 to TRBJ2-3; no firm D call. The V gene's germline CDR1 is SGHVS and CDR2 FQNEAQ. This CDR3 contains 14 residues. V dropped 5 bases and J dropped 1 base, with 10 bases sitting between them. In nucleotides, the CDR3 is TGTGCCAGCAGCCGCTATGAGGGCACAGATACGCAGTATTTT. Amino acids: CASSRYEGTDTQYF.

Only a few counts were recorded for this clonotype. This CDR3 reads CASSLIQGDTEAFF. The CDR3 DNA reads as TGCGCCAGCAGCCTAATACAGGGCGACACTGAAGCTTTCTTT. The chain has TRBV4-1 and TRBJ1-1, with D possibly matching TRBD1 (6 bases). The CDR3 is 14 amino acids. V was cut by 4 bases and J by 3 bases, with 12 bases left in between. Germline V gene data show CDR1 as MGHRA and CDR2 as YSYEKL.

This clonotype was recorded many times. The CDR3 region is CSALGGVGQPQHF. The CDR3, as DNA: TGCAGTGCCCTGGGCGGGGTTGGGCAGCCCCAGCATTTT. The chain combines TRBV20-1 with TRBJ1-5; no firm D call. Germline loops: CDR1 DFQATT, CDR2 SNEGSKA (reference sequence). V was clipped by 6 bases and J by 7 bases, with 16 bases between them. The CDR3 covers 13 residues.

This clonotype was found a few times. The CDR3 reads CASSHKQVVGLSYEQYF. The CDR3 bases are TGTGCCAGCAGCCACAAACAGGTCGTGGGCCTCTCCTACGAGCAGTACTTC. The chain recombines TRBV4-2 with TRBJ2-7, with TRBD1 as a possible D gene (5 bases). The germline V gene encodes CDR1 LGHNA and CDR2 YNFKEQ. Trimming stripped 3 bases from V and 0 bases from J, with 18 bases between. The CDR3 runs 17 residues.

This chain uses TRBV11-2 with TRBJ1-2, with D maybe TRBD1 (6 bases). Germline V gene lookup returns CDR1 SGHAT and CDR2 FQNNGV. The V end was cut by 3 bases, the J end by 4 bases, with 15 bases between. This CDR3 has 15 amino acids. The CDR3 DNA follows: TGTGCCAGCAGCTTCGGCAGCGGGGGCGGCTATGGCTACACCTTC. Its translation: CASSFGSGGGYGYTF.

The V gene is TRBV3-1, the J gene TRBJ2-1; no clear D. CDR3 length: 13 residues. Between the trimmed V and J ends, which lost 1 base and 9 bases, there was a span of 10 bases. The germline gives CDR1 LGHDT, CDR2 YNNKEL (reference sequence). As DNA, the CDR3 is TGTGCCAGCAGCCAAGTCGGAGCTAGTGAGCAGTTCTTC. This encodes CASSQVGASEQFF.

This clonotype was observed a few times. The V gene is TRBV9, the J gene TRBJ1-1; D not resolved. Trimming removed 2 bases from V and 1 base from J, with 6 bases in between. Per germline, CDR1 SGDLS and CDR2 YYNGEE. This CDR3 spans 13 amino acids. The chain's CDR3 is CASSVFGNTEAFF. The DNA of the CDR3 is TGTGCCAGCAGCGTCTTTGGGAACACTGAAGCTTTCTTT.

The chain joins TRBV7-8 to TRBJ2-1; 9 nucleotides line up with TRBD2. V lost 5 bases to trimming and J lost 7 bases; unmatched junction nucleotides: 12. The germline gives CDR1 SGHVS, CDR2 FQNEAQ. The CDR3 has 16 residues. The CDR3 DNA follows: TGTGCCAGCAGCCCCCAAGGGGGACTAGCCTTTAATGAGCAGTTCTTC. Its protein is CASSPQGGLAFNEQFF.

This clonotype was picked up a small number of times. The rearrangement uses TRBV5-1 and TRBJ2-3; a possible D gene is TRBD2 (5 bases). Trimming stripped 2 bases from V and 2 bases from J, with 9 bases between. The CDR3 has 14 amino acids. CDR1 is SGHRS and CDR2 is YFSETQ in the germline V gene. The CDR3 spells CASSFGNPTDTQYF. The CDR3 DNA reads as TGCGCCAGCAGCTTCGGGAATCCCACAGATACGCAGTATTTT.

The J gene is TRBJ1-6, the V gene TRBV20-1; tentative D call: TRBD1 (5 bases). Per germline, CDR1 DFQATT and CDR2 SNEGSKA (reference sequence). The CDR3 is made up of 13 amino acids. The CDR3 DNA reads TGCAGCCCGGCCGGGACGGCGAATTCACCCCTCCACTTT. Residues: CSPAGTANSPLHF.

This clonotype showed up many times. The chain has TRBV5-1 and TRBJ1-2; D is possibly TRBD1 (6 bases). Germline loops: CDR1 SGHRS, CDR2 YFSETQ. The V and J ends lost 7 bases and 3 bases respectively, with 10 bases between them. This CDR3 region has 12 residues. CDR3 coding DNA: TGCGCCAGCTCGGGACAAGACTATGGCTACACCTTC. As protein: CASSGQDYGYTF.

The rearrangement joins TRBV29-1 to TRBJ2-7, with 11 bases fitting TRBD1. The length of the CDR3 is 15 residues. The V segment lost 7 bases and the J segment 8 bases; nucleotides outside the gene matches: 16. The germline V gene encodes CDR1 SQVTM and CDR2 ANQGSEA. The CDR3 here is CSGIEAPDRGQKQYF. DNA for the CDR3: TGCAGCGGCATAGAAGCTCCGGACAGGGGGCAGAAGCAGTACTTC.

The sample holds many counts of this clonotype. This rearrangement joins TRBV9 to TRBJ2-1; 11 positions match TRBD2. CDR1 and CDR2 (germline): SGDLS, YYNGEE. This CDR3 is 16 amino acids long. V was pared by 0 bases and J by 6 bases, with 5 bases of the junction left unmatched. The CDR3 loop reads CASSVALSGRANEQFF. For the CDR3, the DNA is TGTGCCAGCAGCGTAGCTCTTAGCGGGAGGGCCAATGAGCAGTTCTTC.

This clonotype has more than one count but fewer than ten. The chain combines TRBV29-1 with TRBJ2-3, with TRBD1 matching over 7 bases. In germline, CDR1 is SQVTM, CDR2 ANQGSEA. The CDR3 has 17 amino acids. V trimming: 1 base; J trimming: 2 bases; junction bases outside the gene matches: 12. CDR3 sequence reads: CSVEGSWGQINTDTQYF. In nucleotides, the CDR3 is TGCAGCGTTGAAGGTTCGTGGGGACAGATCAACACAGATACGCAGTATTTT.

There are many counts of this clonotype. The chain is built from TRBV7-9 and TRBJ1-1, with D hard to call. The germline V gene encodes CDR1 SEHNR and CDR2 FQNEAQ (reference sequence). Trimming took 10 bases from V and 7 from J, leaving 10 bases between them. The CDR3 runs to 10 residues. This CDR3 reads CATRGHEAFF. In DNA, the CDR3 is TGTGCCACCCGGGGTCATGAAGCTTTCTTT.